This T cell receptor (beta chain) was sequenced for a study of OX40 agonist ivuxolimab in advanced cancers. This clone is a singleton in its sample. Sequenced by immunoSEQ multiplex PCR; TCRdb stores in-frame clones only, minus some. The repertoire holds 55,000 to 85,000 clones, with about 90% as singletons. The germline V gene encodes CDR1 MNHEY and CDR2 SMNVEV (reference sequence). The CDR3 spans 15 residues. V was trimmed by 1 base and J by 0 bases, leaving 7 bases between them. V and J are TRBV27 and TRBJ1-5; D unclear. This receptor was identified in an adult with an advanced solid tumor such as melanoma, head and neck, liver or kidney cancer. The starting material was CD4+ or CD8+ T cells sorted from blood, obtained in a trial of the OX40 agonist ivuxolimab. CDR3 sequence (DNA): TGTGCCAGCAGTTTATGGGCAGATAGCAATCAGCCCCAGCATTTT. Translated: CASSLWADSNQPQHF.